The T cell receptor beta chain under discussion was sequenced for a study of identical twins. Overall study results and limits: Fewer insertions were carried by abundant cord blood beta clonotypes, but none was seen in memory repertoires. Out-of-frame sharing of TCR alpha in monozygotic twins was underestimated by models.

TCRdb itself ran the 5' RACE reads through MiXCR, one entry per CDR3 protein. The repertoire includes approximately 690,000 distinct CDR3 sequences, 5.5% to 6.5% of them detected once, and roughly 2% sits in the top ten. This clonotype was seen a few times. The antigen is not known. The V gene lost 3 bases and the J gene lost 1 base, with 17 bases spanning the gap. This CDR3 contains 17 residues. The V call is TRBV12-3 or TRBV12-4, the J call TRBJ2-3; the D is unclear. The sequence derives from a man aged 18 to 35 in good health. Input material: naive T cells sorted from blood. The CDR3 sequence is CASSFRREWVGTDTQYF. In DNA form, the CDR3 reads TGTGCCAGCAGTTTTAGGAGAGAGTGGGTGGGCACAGATACGCAGTATTTT.